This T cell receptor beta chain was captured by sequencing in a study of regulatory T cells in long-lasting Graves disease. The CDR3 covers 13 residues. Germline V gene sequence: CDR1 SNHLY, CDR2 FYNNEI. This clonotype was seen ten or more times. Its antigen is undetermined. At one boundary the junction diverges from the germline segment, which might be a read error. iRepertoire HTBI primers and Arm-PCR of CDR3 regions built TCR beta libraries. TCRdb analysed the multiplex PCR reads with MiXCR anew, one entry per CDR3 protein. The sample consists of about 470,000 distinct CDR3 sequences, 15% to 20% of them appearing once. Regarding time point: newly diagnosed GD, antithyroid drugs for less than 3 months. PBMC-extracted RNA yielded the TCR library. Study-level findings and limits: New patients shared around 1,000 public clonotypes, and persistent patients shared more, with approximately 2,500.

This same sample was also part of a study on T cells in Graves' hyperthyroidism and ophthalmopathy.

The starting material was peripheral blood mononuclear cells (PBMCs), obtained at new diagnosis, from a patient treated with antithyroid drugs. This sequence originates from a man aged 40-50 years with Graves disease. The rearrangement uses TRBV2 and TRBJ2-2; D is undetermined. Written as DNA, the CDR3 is TGTGCCAGCAGGGAAGGGTACACCGGGGAGCTGTTTTTT. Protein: CASREGYTGELFF.